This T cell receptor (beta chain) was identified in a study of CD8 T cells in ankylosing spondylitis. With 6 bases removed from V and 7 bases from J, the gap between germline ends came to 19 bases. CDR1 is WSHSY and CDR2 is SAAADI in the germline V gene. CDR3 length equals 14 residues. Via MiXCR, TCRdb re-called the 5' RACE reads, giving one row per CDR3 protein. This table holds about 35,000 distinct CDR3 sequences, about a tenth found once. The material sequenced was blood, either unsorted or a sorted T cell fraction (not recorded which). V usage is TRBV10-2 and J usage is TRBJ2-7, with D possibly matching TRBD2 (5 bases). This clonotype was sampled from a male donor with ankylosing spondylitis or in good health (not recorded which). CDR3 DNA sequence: TGCGCCAGCAGCCCGAGCCTTGCTAGCTATGAGCAGTACTTC. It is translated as CASSPSLASYEQYF.